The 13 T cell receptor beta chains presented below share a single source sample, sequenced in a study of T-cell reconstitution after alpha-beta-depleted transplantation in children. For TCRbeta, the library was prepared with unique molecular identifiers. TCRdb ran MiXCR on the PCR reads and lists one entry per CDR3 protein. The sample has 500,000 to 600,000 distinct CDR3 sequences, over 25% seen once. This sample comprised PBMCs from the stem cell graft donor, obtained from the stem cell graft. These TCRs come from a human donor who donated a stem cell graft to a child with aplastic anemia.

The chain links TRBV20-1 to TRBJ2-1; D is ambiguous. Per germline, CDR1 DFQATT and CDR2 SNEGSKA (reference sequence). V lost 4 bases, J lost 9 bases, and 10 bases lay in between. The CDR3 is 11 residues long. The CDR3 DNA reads TGCAGTGCTAACGTCGTCCCTGAGCAGTTCTTC. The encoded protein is CSANVVPEQFF.

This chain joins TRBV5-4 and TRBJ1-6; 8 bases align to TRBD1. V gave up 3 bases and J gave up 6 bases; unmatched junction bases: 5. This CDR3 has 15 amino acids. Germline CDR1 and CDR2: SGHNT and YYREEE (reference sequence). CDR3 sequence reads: CASSYGQGGNSPLHF. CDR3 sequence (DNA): TGTGCCAGCAGCTATGGACAGGGAGGTAATTCACCCCTCCACTTT.

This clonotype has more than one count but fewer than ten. This chain's CDR3 is CASSLGINQETQYF. The DNA for the CDR3 is TGTGCCAGCAGCTTGGGGATAAACCAAGAGACCCAGTACTTC. This rearrangement joins TRBV5-6 to TRBJ2-5; D call uncertain. V dropped 0 bases and J dropped 0 bases, with 6 bases sitting between them. This CDR3 has 14 amino acids. Looked up from germline, CDR1 is SGHDT and CDR2 is YYEEEE.

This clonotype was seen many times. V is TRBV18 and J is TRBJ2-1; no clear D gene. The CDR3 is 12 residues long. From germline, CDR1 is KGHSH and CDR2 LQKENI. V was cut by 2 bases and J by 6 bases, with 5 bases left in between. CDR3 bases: TGTGCCAGCTCACCAGGTTCCAATGAGCAGTTCTTC. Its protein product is CASSPGSNEQFF.

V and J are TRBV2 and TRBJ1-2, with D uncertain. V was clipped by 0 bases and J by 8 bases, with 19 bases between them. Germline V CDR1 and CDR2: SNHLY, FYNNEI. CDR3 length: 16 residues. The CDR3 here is CASSEANLLGFGGYTF. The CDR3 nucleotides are TGTGCCAGCAGTGAAGCGAACCTCCTAGGGTTCGGGGGCTACACCTTC.

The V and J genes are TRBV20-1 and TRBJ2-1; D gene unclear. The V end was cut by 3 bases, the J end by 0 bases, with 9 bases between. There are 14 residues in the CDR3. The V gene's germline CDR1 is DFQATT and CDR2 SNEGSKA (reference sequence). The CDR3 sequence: CSASGMSSYNEQFF. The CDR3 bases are TGCAGTGCTAGCGGAATGAGCTCCTACAATGAGCAGTTCTTC.

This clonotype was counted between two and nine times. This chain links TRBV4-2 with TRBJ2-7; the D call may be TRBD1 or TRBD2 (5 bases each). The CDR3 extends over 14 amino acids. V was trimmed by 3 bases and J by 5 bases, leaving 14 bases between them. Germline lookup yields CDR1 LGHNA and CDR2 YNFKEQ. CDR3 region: CASSQGTGRDEQYF. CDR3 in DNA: TGTGCCAGCAGCCAGGGTACGGGGCGTGACGAGCAGTACTTC.

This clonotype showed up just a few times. CDR3 DNA: TGTGCCAGCAGTAATTACGGGACAGTAGACTATGGCTACACCTTC. Protein sequence: CASSNYGTVDYGYTF. The V call is TRBV6-1, the J call TRBJ1-2; 7 bases align to TRBD1. Germline loops: CDR1 MNHNS, CDR2 SASEGT. This CDR3 has 15 amino acids. The junction had 9 bases not matched to a gene; V was cut back by 5 bases and J by 3 bases.

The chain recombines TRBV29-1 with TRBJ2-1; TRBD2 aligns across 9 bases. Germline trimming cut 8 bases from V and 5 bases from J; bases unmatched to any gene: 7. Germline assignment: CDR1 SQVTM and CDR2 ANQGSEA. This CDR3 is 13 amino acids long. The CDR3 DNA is TGCAGCCACAAGCGGGAGGATGACAATGAGCAGTTCTTC. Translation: CSHKREDDNEQFF.

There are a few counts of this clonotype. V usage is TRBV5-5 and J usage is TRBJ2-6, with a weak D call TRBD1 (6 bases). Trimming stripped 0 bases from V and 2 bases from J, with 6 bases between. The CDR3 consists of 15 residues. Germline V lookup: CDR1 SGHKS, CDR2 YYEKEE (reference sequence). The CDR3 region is CASSLEGAGANVLTF. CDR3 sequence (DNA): TGTGCCAGCAGCTTGGAGGGGGCTGGGGCCAACGTCCTGACTTTC.

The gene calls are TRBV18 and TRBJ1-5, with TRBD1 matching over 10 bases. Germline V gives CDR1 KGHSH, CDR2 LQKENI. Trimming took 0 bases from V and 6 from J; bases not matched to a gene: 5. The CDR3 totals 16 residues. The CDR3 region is CASSPPGTGARQPQHF. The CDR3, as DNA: TGTGCCAGCTCACCACCGGGGACAGGGGCTCGTCAGCCCCAGCATTTT.

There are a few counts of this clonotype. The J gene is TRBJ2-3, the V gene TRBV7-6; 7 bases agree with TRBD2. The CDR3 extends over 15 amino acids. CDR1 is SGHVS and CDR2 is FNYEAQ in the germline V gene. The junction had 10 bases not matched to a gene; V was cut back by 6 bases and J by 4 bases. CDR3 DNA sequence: TGTGCCAGCAGGTGGACTAGTTCTCGCGCAGATACGCAGTATTTT. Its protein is CASRWTSSRADTQYF. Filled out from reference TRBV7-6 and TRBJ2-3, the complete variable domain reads GAGVSQSPRYKVTKRGQDVALRCDPISGHVSLYWYRQALGQGPEFLTYFNYEAQQDKSGLPNDRFSAERPEGSISTLTIQRTEQRDSAMYRCASRWTSSRADTQYFGPGTRLTVL.

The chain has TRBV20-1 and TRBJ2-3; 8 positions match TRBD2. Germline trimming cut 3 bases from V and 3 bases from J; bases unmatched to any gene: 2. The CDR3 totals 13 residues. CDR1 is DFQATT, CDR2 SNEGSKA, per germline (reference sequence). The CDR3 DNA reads TGCAGTGCTAGCCCGGGGGGGACAGATACGCAGTATTTT. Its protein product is CSASPGGTDTQYF.